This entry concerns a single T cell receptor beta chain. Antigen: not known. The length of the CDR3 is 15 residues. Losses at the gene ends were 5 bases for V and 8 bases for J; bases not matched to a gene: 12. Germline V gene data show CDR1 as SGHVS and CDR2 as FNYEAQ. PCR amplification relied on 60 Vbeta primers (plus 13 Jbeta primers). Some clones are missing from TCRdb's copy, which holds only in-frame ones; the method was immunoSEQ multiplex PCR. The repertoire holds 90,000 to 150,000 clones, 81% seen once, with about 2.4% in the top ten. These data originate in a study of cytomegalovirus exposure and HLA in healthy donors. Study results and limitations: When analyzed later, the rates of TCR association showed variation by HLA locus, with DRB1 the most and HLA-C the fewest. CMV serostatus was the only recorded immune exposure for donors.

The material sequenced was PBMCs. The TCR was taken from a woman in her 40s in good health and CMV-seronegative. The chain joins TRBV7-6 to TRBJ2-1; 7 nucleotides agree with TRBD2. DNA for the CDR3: TGTGCCAGCAGCCGCTTAGAGGCGGGAGTAGATGAGCAGTTCTTC. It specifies CASSRLEAGVDEQFF.